The next 29 T cell receptor beta chains were all read from a single sample in a study of prognosis after radiotherapy for stage I lung cancer. The genomic DNA TCR beta CDR3 region underwent two rounds of multiplex PCR. Gene-specific primers for each TRBV and TRBJ gene drove first-round PCR. In TCRdb, the multiplex PCR reads were re-called with MiXCR into one record per CDR3 protein. The data contain approximately 23,000 distinct CDR3 sequences, around 42% of them singletons. The sample in question was PBMCs, obtained before or after stereotactic body radiation therapy (not recorded which). These receptors came from a donor at least 50 years old with non-small cell lung cancer.

This sequence joins TRBV7-8 and TRBJ1-1; D gene unclear. Germline V CDR1 and CDR2: SGHVS, FQNEAQ. V was cut by 3 bases and J by 2 bases, with 4 bases left in between. CDR3 length: 12 residues. The CDR3 DNA follows: TGTGCCAGCAGCTTCGCTAACACTGAAGCTTTCTTT. The encoded protein is CASSFANTEAFF.

The chain recombines TRBV6-2 or TRBV6-3 with TRBJ2-3; D is undetermined. Germline lookup yields CDR1 MNHEY and CDR2 SVGEGT. The CDR3 is 16 amino acids. The V end lost 0 bases, the J end lost 4 bases, and 14 bases lay between the germline ends. The CDR3: CASSYSSPLGADTQYF. CDR3 nucleotides: TGTGCCAGCAGTTACTCCTCCCCGCTGGGCGCAGATACGCAGTATTTT.

The J gene is TRBJ2-7, the V gene TRBV12-3 or TRBV12-4, with D possibly TRBD2 on 6 matching bases. Trimming pared 4 bases from V and 3 bases from J, leaving 19 bases between. The CDR3 runs to 16 residues. CDR3 in amino acids: CASSYLPAGHFYEQYF. The DNA of the CDR3 is TGTGCCAGCAGTTACCTCCCAGCGGGCCACTTCTACGAGCAGTACTTC.

Of note for this clonotype: A single base is all that separates this from a far larger clone, so a read error is likely. The V call is TRBV6-9, the J call TRBJ1-1; D unresolved. CDR3 size: 13 residues. V dropped 4 bases and J dropped 7 bases, with 13 bases sitting between them. Germline CDR1 reads MNHGY; CDR2 reads SVAAGI. In DNA, the CDR3 is TGTGCCAGCAGTTGCGGTAACCGATTTGAAGCTTTCTTT. Amino acids: CASSCGNRFEAFF.

V usage is TRBV11-3 and J usage is TRBJ2-7; TRBD1 is a possible D gene (6 bases). Looked up from germline, CDR1 is SGHNT and CDR2 is YENEEA. The CDR3 covers 13 residues. The germline V and J ends were trimmed by 6 bases and 6 bases, with 15 bases remaining between them. CDR3 in amino acids: CASSAVQGSEQYF. The CDR3 region has the DNA TGTGCCAGCAGTGCAGTACAGGGCTCCGAGCAGTACTTC.

Note on this clonotype: A much larger clonotype is one base distant, so this may be a read error. J is TRBJ2-5 and V is TRBV6-2 or TRBV6-3; TRBD2 matches at 7 bases. CDR3 length: 16 amino acids. After removal of 7 bases from V and 7 bases from J, the junction contained 18 bases not matched to a gene. Germline V gives CDR1 MNHEY, CDR2 SVGEGT. The CDR3 DNA is TGTGCCAGCATTGGGGGAACCCCCCCGGGAGGAGGGACCCAGTACTTC. The encoded protein is CASIGGTPPGGGTQYF.

This clonotype came up many times. J is TRBJ1-1 and V is TRBV7-3; D gene ambiguous. V was shortened by 1 base and J by 4 bases, with 7 bases between the two germline ends. The CDR3 consists of 13 residues. The germline V gene has CDR1 SGHTA and CDR2 FQGTGA. The CDR3 DNA reads TGTGCCAGCAGCTTAAATCTGGGCACTGAAGCTTTCTTT. Translated, it gives CASSLNLGTEAFF. The variable domain in full, with the rest retrieved from reference TRBV7-3 and TRBJ1-1, is GAGVSQTPSNKVTEKGKYVELRCDPISGHTALYWYRQSLGQGPEFLIYFQGTGAADDSGLPNDRFFAVRPEGSVSTLKIQRTERGDSAVYLCASSLNLGTEAFFGQGTRLTVV.

This clonotype was counted many times. The gene calls are TRBV4-1 and TRBJ2-2, with D possibly matching TRBD1 (5 bases). The V gene's germline CDR1 is MGHRA and CDR2 YSYEKL. With 0 bases removed from V and 6 bases from J, the gap between germline ends came to 11 bases. The CDR3 runs to 15 residues. The CDR3 spells CASSQEEGAAGELFF. Here the CDR3 DNA reads TGCGCCAGCAGCCAAGAAGAAGGGGCTGCCGGGGAGCTGTTTTTT.

Regarding this clonotype: A read error is the likely source, as a far larger clone sits one nucleotide away. The chain couples TRBV13 to TRBJ2-7, with TRBD1 as a possible D gene (5 bases). The J call may be wrong; the DNA end is better matched by TRBJ2-5. Germline V lookup: CDR1 PRHDT, CDR2 FYEKMQ (reference sequence). This CDR3 region has 16 residues. CDR3 in amino acids: CASSSPGRAIQETQYF. Written as DNA, the CDR3 is TGTGCCAGCAGCTCCCCCGGCAGGGCAATCCAAGAGACCCAGTACTTC.

Remarks on this clonotype: One end of the junction fails to match germline, which may point to a read error. The J gene is TRBJ1-5, the V gene TRBV27; no firm D call. The CDR3 loop spans 13 amino acids. CDR1 and CDR2 (germline): MNHEY, SMNVEV (reference sequence). CDR3 sequence reads: CASILGINQPQHF. Here the CDR3 DNA reads TGTGCCAGCATTTTAGGGATAAATCAGCCCCAGCATTTT.

This clonotype has ten or more counts. The V call is TRBV11-2, the J call TRBJ2-7; the D gene is possibly TRBD2 (5 bases). With 3 bases removed from V and 2 bases from J, the gap between germline ends came to 8 bases. Germline V CDR1 and CDR2: SGHAT, FQNNGV. The CDR3 runs to 13 residues. In DNA, the CDR3 is TGTGCCAGCAGCTTGGCGGGTACCTACGAGCAGTACTTC. This gives the protein CASSLAGTYEQYF.

This clonotype has at least ten counts. This chain connects TRBV5-6 to TRBJ2-7; 11 bases are shared with TRBD1. The germline V gene has CDR1 SGHDT and CDR2 YYEEEE. This CDR3 has 16 amino acids. V lost 0 bases and J lost 7; bases outside the gene matches: 9. The CDR3 loop reads CASSLGAGQGAREQYF. The CDR3 bases are TGTGCCAGCAGCTTGGGTGCCGGACAGGGGGCAAGGGAGCAGTACTTC.

At least ten counts were recorded for this clonotype. The chain couples TRBV25-1 to TRBJ1-2; D not resolved. V was cut by 3 bases and J by 8 bases, with 7 bases left in between. This CDR3 spans 11 amino acids. Germline V CDR1 and CDR2: MGHDK, SYGVNS. The CDR3, as DNA: TGTGCCAGCAGTGAGGGATCCGGCTACACCTTC. This encodes CASSEGSGYTF.

This clonotype was counted many times. The chain is built from TRBV3-1 and TRBJ2-7; 7 bases are a match to TRBD1. CDR3 length: 14 residues. Per germline, CDR1 LGHDT and CDR2 YNNKEL (reference sequence). V shed 6 bases, J shed 3 bases, and the junction held 8 bases outside the gene matches. The CDR3 protein is CASSYRGGDYEQYF. The CDR3 region has the DNA TGTGCCAGCAGTTACCGAGGGGGCGACTACGAGCAGTACTTC.

The rearrangement uses TRBV6-2 or TRBV6-3 and TRBJ2-3, with 13 nucleotides matching TRBD2. Germline CDR1 MNHEY, CDR2 SVGEGT. Unmatched junction bases numbered 4, after V lost 7 bases and J lost 3 bases. CDR3 length: 15 amino acids. CDR3 sequence (DNA): TGTGCCAGCATCCCGGGACTAGCGGGAACAGATACGCAGTATTTT. Protein product: CASIPGLAGTDTQYF.

The table lists this clonotype with many counts. The chain links TRBV4-1 to TRBJ2-1; weak D call: TRBD2 (6 bases). The CDR3 length is 17 residues. Trimming stripped 0 bases from V and 0 bases from J, with 12 bases between. Germline-derived CDR1 and CDR2 are MGHRA and YSYEKL. The CDR3 sequence: CASSQDEGRGSYNEQFF. The CDR3 nucleotides read TGCGCCAGCAGCCAAGATGAGGGGCGGGGCTCCTACAATGAGCAGTTCTTC.

This clonotype was detected many times. The V and J genes are TRBV19 and TRBJ1-5; D is perhaps TRBD1 (6 bases). Per germline, CDR1 LNHDA and CDR2 SQIVND (reference sequence). Between the trimmed V and J ends, which lost 5 bases and 0 bases, there was a span of 17 bases. The CDR3 is 17 residues long. The chain's CDR3 is CASSSPEGGYSNQPQHF. DNA of the CDR3: TGTGCCAGTAGTTCCCCCGAGGGGGGATATAGCAATCAGCCCCAGCATTTT. Full variable domain (missing parts from reference TRBV19 and TRBJ1-5): DGGITQSPKYLFRKEGQNVTLSCEQNLNHDAMYWYRQDPGQGLRLIYYSQIVNDFQKGDIAEGYSVSREKKESFPLTVTSAQKNPTAFYLCASSSPEGGYSNQPQHFGDGTRLSIL.

This clonotype was counted a single time. This sequence joins TRBV5-1 and TRBJ2-2; 8 bases line up with TRBD1. Germline V gene data show CDR1 as SGHRS and CDR2 as YFSETQ. The CDR3 loop spans 15 amino acids. CDR3 sequence: CASLPGQVNTGELFF. In DNA, the CDR3 is TGCGCTAGTCTGCCGGGACAGGTGAACACCGGGGAGCTGTTTTTT. The full variable domain, in which reference TRBV5-1 and TRBJ2-2 provide the parts outside the CDR3, is KAGVTQTPRYLIKTRGQQVTLSCSPISGHRSVSWYQQTPGQGLQFLFEYFSETQRNKGNFPGRFSGRQFSNSRSEMNVSTLELGDSALYLCASLPGQVNTGELFFGEGSRLTVL.

The chain joins TRBV6-4 to TRBJ1-5; weak D call: TRBD1 (6 bases). Trimming cost V 7 bases and J 0 bases, with 19 bases left between them. This CDR3 spans 17 amino acids. Germline CDR1 MRHNA, CDR2 SNTAGT. As DNA, the CDR3 is TGTGCCAGCACCCGGACAGACCGCGATTATAGCAATCAGCCCCAGCATTTT. As protein: CASTRTDRDYSNQPQHF.

This clonotype came up many times. V is TRBV6-2 or TRBV6-3 and J is TRBJ2-7, with 13 bases that match TRBD2. This CDR3 has 22 residues. Germline V gene data show CDR1 as MNHEY and CDR2 as SVGEGT. The trim removed 2 bases at V and 5 bases at J, leaving 24 bases unmatched. For the CDR3, the DNA is TGTGCCAGCAGTTACAGACAAATCGTCGCCGGGACTAGCGGGGACGACCGGGACGAGCAGTACTTC. Its translation: CASSYRQIVAGTSGDDRDEQYF.

This clonotype was observed at least ten times. This rearrangement joins TRBV24-1 to TRBJ2-3; 10 bases are a match to TRBD1. CDR3 length: 16 residues. Germline V gene lookup returns CDR1 KGHDR and CDR2 SFDVKD. The trim removed 2 bases at V and 5 bases at J, leaving 6 bases unmatched. The CDR3 nucleotides read TGTGCCACCAGTGATTGGGGGACAGGGGTGGAAGATACGCAGTATTTT. Its protein product is CATSDWGTGVEDTQYF.

This clonotype was counted at least ten times. The chain joins TRBV4-3 to TRBJ2-3; D might be TRBD1 (5 bases). This CDR3 spans 17 amino acids. V lost 0 bases to trimming and J lost 2 bases, with 15 bases between them. Germline CDR1 is LGHNA and CDR2 is YSLEER. CDR3 sequence: CASSQDGATYSTDTQYF. DNA of the CDR3: TGCGCCAGCAGCCAAGATGGGGCTACCTACTCCACAGATACGCAGTATTTT.

A note on this clonotype: This may be a read error: a much more frequent sequence differs by one nucleotide. The chain couples TRBV20-1 to TRBJ1-1; 11 bases map to TRBD1. The CDR3 covers 16 residues. Germline V CDR1 and CDR2: DFQATT, SNEGSKA (reference sequence). DNA for the CDR3: TGCAGTGCTAGAGCACCCCCGGGACAGGGGGGGACTGAAGCTTCCTTT. Translated: CSARAPPGQGGTEASF.

Many counts were recorded for this clonotype. The chain recombines TRBV6-8 with TRBJ2-5, with D perhaps assigned TRBD1 or TRBD2 (6 bases each). Germline CDR1 and CDR2: MNHGY and SAAAGT. The CDR3 has 13 residues. The V end was cut by 9 bases, the J end by 1 base, with 12 bases between. The CDR3 spells CASVRGGQETQYF. The CDR3 DNA follows: TGTGCCAGTGTCAGGGGAGGCCAAGAGACCCAGTACTTC.

There are many counts of this clonotype. V gene TRBV11-1 combines with J gene TRBJ2-1, with 7 bases that match TRBD1. This CDR3 is built from 16 residues. Germline V gene sequence: CDR1 SGHAT, CDR2 FQDESV (reference sequence). V gave up 4 bases and J gave up 1 base; unmatched junction bases: 7. The DNA of the CDR3 is TGTGCCAGCAGCTGGGGACAGATTAGGTCCTACAATGAGCAGTTCTTC. The encoded protein is CASSWGQIRSYNEQFF.

The chain joins TRBV28 to TRBJ2-1; D perhaps matches TRBD1 (6 bases). The CDR3 runs to 12 residues. Trimming shortened V by 4 bases and J by 12 bases, and 13 bases separated the two germline ends. Germline loops: CDR1 MDHEN, CDR2 SYDVKM. CDR3 protein: CASSYVSRGQFF. The DNA of the CDR3 is TGTGCCAGCAGTTACGTTAGCAGGGGGCAGTTCTTC.

This clonotype was seen at least ten times. A much bigger clone sits one base away, suggesting this may be a read error. This chain connects TRBV11-1 to TRBJ1-2; a possible D gene is TRBD1 (5 bases). Trimming shortened V by 6 bases and J by 8 bases, and 13 bases separated the two germline ends. The length of the CDR3 is 12 residues. CDR1 SGHAT and CDR2 FQDESV come from the germline V gene (reference sequence). Here the CDR3 DNA reads TGTGCCAGCAGAGGGGACGGTGGGGGCTACACCTTC. This gives the protein CASRGDGGGYTF.

This clonotype occurred many times. V gene TRBV24-1 combines with J gene TRBJ1-2; 8 bases align to TRBD1. The CDR3 extends over 14 amino acids. Germline CDR1 is KGHDR and CDR2 is SFDVKD. J gave up 8 bases and V 5 bases, and 9 bases lay outside the gene matches. In DNA, the CDR3 is TGTGCCACCAGTGGAGGGAGACAGGGGATCGGCTACACCTTC. Its translation: CATSGGRQGIGYTF.

At least ten counts were recorded for this clonotype. The J gene is TRBJ2-6, the V gene TRBV9, with D maybe TRBD2 (6 bases). The CDR3 runs 15 residues. Germline assignment: CDR1 SGDLS and CDR2 YYNGEE. Trimming stripped 5 bases from V and 7 bases from J, with 16 bases between. In DNA form, the CDR3 reads TGTGCCAGCAGTGGGGAGGCTAGTTTCGCCAACGTCCTGACTTTC. This codes for CASSGEASFANVLTF.